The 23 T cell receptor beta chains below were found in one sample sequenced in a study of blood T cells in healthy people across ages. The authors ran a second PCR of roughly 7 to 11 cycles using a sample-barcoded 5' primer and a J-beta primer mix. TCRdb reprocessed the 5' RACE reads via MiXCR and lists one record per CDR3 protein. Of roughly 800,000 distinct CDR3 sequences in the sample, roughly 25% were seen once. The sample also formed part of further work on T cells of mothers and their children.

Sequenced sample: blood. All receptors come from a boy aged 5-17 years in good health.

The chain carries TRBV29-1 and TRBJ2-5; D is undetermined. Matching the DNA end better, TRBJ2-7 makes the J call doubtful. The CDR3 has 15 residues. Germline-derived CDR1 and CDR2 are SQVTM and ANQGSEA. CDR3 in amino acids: CSVGQHGKKDYEQYF. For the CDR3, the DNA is TGCAGCGTTGGTCAACATGGAAAAAAGGACTACGAGCAGTACTTC.

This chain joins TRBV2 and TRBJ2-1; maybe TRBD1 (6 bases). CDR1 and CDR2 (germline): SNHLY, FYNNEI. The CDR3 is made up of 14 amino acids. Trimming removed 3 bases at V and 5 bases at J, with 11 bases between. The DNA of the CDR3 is TGTGCCAGCAGTGAGGGAACAGGGAACAATGAGCAGTTCTTC. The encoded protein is CASSEGTGNNEQFF.

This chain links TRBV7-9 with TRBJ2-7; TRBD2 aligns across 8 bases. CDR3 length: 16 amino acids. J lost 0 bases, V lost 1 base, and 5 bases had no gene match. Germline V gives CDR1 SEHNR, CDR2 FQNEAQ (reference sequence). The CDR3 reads CASSLVTGGSSYEQYF. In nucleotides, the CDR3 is TGTGCCAGCAGCTTAGTAACGGGGGGGAGCTCCTACGAGCAGTACTTC.

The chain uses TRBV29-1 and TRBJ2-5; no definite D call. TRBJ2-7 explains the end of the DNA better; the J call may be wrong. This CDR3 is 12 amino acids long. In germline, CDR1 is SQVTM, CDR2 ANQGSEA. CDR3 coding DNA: TGCAGCGTTACGGCCTTTGGCAACGAGCAGTACTTC. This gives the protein CSVTAFGNEQYF.

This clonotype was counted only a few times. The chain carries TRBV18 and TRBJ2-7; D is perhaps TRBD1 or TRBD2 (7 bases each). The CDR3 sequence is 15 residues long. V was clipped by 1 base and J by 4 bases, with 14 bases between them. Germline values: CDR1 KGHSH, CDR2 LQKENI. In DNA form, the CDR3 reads TGTGCCAGCTCACCACGACCCAGGGGGGGTTACGAGCAGTACTTC. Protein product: CASSPRPRGGYEQYF.

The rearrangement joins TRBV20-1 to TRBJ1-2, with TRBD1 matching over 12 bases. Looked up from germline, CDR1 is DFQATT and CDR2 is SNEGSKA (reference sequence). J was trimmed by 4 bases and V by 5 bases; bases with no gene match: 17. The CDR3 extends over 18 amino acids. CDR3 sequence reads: CSAASPGQGASGGYGYTF. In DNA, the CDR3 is TGCAGTGCTGCCTCCCCGGGACAGGGGGCTTCAGGTGGCTATGGCTACACCTTC.

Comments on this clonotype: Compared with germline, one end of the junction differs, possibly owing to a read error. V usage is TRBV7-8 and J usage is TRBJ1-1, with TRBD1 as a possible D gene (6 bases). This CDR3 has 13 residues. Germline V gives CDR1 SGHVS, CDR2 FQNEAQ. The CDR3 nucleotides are TGTGCCAGCAGACCAATAGGGGACACTGAACCTTTCTTT. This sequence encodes CASRPIGDTEPFF.

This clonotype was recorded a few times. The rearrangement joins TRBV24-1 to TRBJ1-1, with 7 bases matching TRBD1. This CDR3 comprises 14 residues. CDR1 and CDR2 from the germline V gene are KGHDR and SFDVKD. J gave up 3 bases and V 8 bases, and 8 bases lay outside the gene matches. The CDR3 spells CATNRGPEDTEAFF. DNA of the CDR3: TGTGCCACCAATAGGGGGCCCGAGGACACTGAAGCTTTCTTT.

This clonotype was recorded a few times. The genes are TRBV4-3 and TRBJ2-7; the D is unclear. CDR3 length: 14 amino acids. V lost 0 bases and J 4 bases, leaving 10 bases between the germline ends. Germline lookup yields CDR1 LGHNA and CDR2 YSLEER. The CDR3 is CASSQDISIYEQYF. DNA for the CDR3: TGCGCCAGCAGCCAAGATATTTCGATTTACGAGCAGTACTTC.

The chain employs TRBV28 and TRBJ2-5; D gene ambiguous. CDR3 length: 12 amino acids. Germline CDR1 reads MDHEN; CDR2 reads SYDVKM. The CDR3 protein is CDRGPNGETQYF. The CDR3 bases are TGTGATCGCGGCCCTAACGGGGAGACCCAGTACTTC.

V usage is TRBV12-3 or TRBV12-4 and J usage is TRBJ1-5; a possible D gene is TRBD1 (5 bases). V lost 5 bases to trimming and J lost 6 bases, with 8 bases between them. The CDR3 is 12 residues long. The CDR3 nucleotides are TGTGCCAGCAGTGCCGACAGTCAGCCCCAGCATTTT. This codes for CASSADSQPQHF.

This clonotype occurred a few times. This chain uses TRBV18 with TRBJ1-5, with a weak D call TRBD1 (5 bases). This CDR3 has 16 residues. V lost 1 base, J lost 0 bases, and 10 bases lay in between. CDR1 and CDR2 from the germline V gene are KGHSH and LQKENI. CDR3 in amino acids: CASSPRPGYSNQPQHF. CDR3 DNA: TGTGCCAGCTCACCACGTCCAGGGTATAGCAATCAGCCCCAGCATTTT.

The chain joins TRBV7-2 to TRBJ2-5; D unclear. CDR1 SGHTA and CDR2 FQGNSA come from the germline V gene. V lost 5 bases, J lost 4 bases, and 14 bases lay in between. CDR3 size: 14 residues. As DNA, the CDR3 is TGTGCCAGCAGCCAAGGACCCTCCCGAGAGACCCAGTACTTC. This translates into CASSQGPSRETQYF. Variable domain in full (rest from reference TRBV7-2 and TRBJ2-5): GAGVSQSPSNKVTEKGKDVELRCDPISGHTALYWYRQSLGQGLEFLIYFQGNSAPDKSGLPSDRFSAERTGGSVSTLTIQRTQQEDSAVYLCASSQGPSRETQYFGPGTRLLVL.

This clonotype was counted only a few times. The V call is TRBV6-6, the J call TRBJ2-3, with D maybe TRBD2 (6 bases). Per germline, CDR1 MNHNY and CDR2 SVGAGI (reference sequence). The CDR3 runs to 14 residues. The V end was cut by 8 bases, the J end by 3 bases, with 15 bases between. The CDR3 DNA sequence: TGTGCCAGCGGAGTGGGAGGTAAAACAGATACGCAGTATTTT. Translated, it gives CASGVGGKTDTQYF.

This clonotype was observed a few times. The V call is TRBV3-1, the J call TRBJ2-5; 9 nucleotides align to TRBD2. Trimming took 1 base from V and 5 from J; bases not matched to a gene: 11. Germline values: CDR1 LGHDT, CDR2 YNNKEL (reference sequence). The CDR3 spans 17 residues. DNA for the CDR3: TGTGCCAGCAGCCAAGTCGGAGCTAGCGGGATAGCGGAGACCCAGTACTTC. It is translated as CASSQVGASGIAETQYF.

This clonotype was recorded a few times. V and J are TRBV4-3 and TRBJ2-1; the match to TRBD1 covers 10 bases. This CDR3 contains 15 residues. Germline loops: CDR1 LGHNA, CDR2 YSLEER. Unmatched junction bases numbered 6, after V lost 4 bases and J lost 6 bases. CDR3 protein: CASSLDRGLINEQFF. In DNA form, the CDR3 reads TGCGCCAGCAGCCTAGACAGGGGGCTTATCAATGAGCAGTTCTTC.

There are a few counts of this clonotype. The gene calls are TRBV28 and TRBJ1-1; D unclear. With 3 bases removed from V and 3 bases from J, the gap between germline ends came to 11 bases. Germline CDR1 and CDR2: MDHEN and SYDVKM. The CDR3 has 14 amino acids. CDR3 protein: CASSFRTYYTEAFF. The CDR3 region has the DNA TGTGCCAGCAGTTTCCGGACGTACTACACTGAAGCTTTCTTT.

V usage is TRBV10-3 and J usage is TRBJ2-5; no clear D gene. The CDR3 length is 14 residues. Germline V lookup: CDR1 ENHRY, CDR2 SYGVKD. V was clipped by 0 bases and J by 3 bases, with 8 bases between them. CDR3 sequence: CAISESARKETQYF. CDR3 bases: TGTGCCATCAGTGAGTCGGCAAGGAAAGAGACCCAGTACTTC.

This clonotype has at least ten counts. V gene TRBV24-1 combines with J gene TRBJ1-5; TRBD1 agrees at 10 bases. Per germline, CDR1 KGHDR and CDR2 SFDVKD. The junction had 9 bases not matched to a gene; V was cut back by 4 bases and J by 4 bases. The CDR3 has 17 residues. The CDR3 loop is CATSDGTGEYRNQPQHF. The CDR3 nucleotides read TGTGCCACCAGTGACGGGACAGGGGAATATCGAAATCAGCCCCAGCATTTT.

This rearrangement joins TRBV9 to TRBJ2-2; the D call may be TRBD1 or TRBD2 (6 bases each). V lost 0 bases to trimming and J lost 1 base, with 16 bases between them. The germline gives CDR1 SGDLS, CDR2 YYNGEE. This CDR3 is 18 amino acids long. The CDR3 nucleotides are TGTGCCAGCAGCGTAGATGCGGGACATCATCTGAACACCGGGGAGCTGTTTTTT. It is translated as CASSVDAGHHLNTGELFF.

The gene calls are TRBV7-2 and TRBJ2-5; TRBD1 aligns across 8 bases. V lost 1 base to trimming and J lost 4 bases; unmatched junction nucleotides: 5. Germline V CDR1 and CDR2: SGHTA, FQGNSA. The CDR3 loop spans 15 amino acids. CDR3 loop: CASSLDPGTGETQYF. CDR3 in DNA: TGTGCCAGCAGCTTAGACCCCGGGACAGGAGAGACCCAGTACTTC.

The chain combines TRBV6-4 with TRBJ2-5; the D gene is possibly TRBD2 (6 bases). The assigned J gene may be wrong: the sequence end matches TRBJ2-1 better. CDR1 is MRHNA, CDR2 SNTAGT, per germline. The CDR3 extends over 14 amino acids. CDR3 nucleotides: TGTGCCAGCAGAGAGACCCGGGAGTACAATGAGCAGTTCTTC. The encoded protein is CASRETREYNEQFF.

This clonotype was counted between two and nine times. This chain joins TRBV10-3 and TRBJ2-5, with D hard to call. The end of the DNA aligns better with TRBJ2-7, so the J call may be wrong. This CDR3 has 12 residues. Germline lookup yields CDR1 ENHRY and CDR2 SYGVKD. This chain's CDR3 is CAISESLYEQYF. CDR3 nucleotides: TGTGCCATCAGTGAGTCACTCTACGAGCAGTACTTC.